Below, one T cell receptor (beta chain) is given with its context. These data are taken from a study of OX40 agonist ivuxolimab in advanced cancers. The CDR3 is made up of 14 amino acids. V was shortened by 3 bases and J by 5 bases, with 10 bases between the two germline ends. Germline V gives CDR1 SGHTA, CDR2 FQGNSA. Generated by immunoSEQ multiplex PCR, the TCRdb table keeps only in-frame clones and is missing some. The sample includes roughly 90,000 clones, around 83% seen only once; the top ten take 0.22%. The specimen comprised CD4+ or CD8+ T cells sorted from blood, sampled in a trial of the OX40 agonist ivuxolimab. This sequence was found in an adult with an advanced solid tumor such as melanoma, head and neck, liver or kidney cancer. The chain carries TRBV7-2 and TRBJ1-4; D is undetermined. CDR3: CASSFGPRNEKLFF. The CDR3 DNA follows: TGTGCCAGCAGCTTTGGACCGCGAAATGAAAAACTGTTTTTT. Combining the CDR3 with reference TRBV7-2 and TRBJ1-4 gives the whole variable domain GAGVSQSPSNKVTEKGKDVELRCDPISGHTALYWYRQSLGQGLEFLIYFQGNSAPDKSGLPSDRFSAERTGGSVSTLTIQRTQQEDSAVYLCASSFGPRNEKLFFGSGTQLSVL.